These 4 T cell receptor beta chains were sequenced from one sample in a study of shared clonotypes between healthy human individuals. Terminally differentiated effector memory CD45RA+ cells were excluded by CCR7 positive selection of CD45RO-negative cells. Assay: immunoSEQ multiplex PCR; the TCRdb copy retains only in-frame clones and omits some. This sample has about 2.2 million clones; 90% to 95% occur once, and the top ten carry around 1.7%. Sequenced input: naive CD8+ T cells from PBMCs. The receptors originated from a man younger than 35 in good health. Some clones in this sample may be carry-over from other donors' samples.

On this clone: This same CDR3 is encoded by further DNA sequences in the sample. This sequence joins TRBV27 and TRBJ1-1; tentative D call: TRBD1 (5 bases). Germline V gives CDR1 MNHEY, CDR2 SMNVEV (reference sequence). The CDR3 totals 11 residues. V lost 5 bases to trimming and J lost 5 bases, with 6 bases between them. CDR3 in DNA: TGTGCCAGCAGTAAGGGGACTGAAGCTTTCTTT. This translates into CASSKGTEAFF.

This chain connects TRBV5-5 to TRBJ1-1; the D is unclear. The germline V and J ends were trimmed by 7 bases and 0 bases, with 7 bases remaining between them. The CDR3 covers 12 residues. CDR1 SGHKS and CDR2 YYEKEE come from the germline V gene (reference sequence). CDR3 in DNA: TGTGCCAGCCGAGAGCTGAACACTGAAGCTTTCTTT. This codes for CASRELNTEAFF.

This clone is termed medium-sized. Other DNA sequences of this sample code for an identical CDR3. The rearrangement uses TRBV20-1 and TRBJ2-1; no clear D gene. Germline CDR1 and CDR2: DFQATT and SNEGSKA (reference sequence). V was cut by 1 base and J by 7 bases, with 5 bases left in between. The CDR3 extends over 11 amino acids. The CDR3 loop is CSARAGNEQFF. CDR3 nucleotides: TGCAGTGCTAGAGCTGGGAATGAGCAGTTCTTC.

The chain is built from TRBV28 and TRBJ2-6; unclear D gene. CDR1 is MDHEN and CDR2 is SYDVKM in the germline V gene. CDR3 length: 16 residues. Trimming left V 8 bases short and J 2 bases short, with 16 bases between. CDR3 loop: CASGSWFTAGANVLTF. Written as DNA, the CDR3 is TGTGCCAGCGGGTCGTGGTTCACGGCTGGGGCCAACGTCCTGACTTTC.